This TCR beta chain is from a study of blood T cell repertoires in COVID-19. Measured with immunoSEQ multiplex PCR; TCRdb has only the in-frame clones, and not every one. The sample shows more than 250,000 clones, around 87% of them seen only once. V shed 3 bases and J shed 1 base, with 6 bases lying between them. The CDR3 is 13 amino acids. Looked up from germline, CDR1 is MDHEN and CDR2 is SYDVKM. Membership in each cohort depended on participant-reported clinical history. The sequence came from a woman in her twenties or thirties who had recovered from COVID-19. Sequencing was performed on PBMCs or T cells enriched from blood (not recorded which). V gene TRBV28 combines with J gene TRBJ1-1; no definite D call. The CDR3 is CASSFNRNTEAFF. The CDR3 region has the DNA TGTGCCAGCAGTTTTAACAGGAACACTGAAGCTTTCTTT. The full variable domain, its missing parts supplied by reference TRBV28 and TRBJ1-1, is DVKVTQSSRYLVKRTGEKVFLECVQDMDHENMFWYRQDPGLGLRLIYFSYDVKMKEKGDIPEGYSVSREKKERFSLILESASTNQTSMYLCASSFNRNTEAFFGQGTRLTVV.